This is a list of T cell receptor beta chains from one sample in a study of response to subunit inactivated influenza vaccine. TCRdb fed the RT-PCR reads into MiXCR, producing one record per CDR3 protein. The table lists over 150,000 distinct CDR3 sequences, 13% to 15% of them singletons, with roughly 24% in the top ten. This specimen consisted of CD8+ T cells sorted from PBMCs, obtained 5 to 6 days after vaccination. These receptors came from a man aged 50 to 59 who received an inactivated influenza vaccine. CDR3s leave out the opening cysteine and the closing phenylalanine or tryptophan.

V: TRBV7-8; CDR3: ASSQTDSRDNEQF
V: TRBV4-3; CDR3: ASSQRQGADTQY
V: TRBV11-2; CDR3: ASSPRLAGAAYEQY
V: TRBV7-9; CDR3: ASSLVIQQETQY
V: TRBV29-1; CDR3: SVRVGGDGYT
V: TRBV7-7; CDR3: ASSALFGRRGETQY
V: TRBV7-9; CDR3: ASSPPGPPEQF
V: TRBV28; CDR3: ASSLAAGGSRETQY
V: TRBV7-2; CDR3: ASSLQGQGTDTQY
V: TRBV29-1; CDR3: SVEDEVAGSSYNEQF
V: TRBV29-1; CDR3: SVINERLGLNTGELF
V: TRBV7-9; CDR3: ASSLTDFYGYT
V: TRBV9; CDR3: ASSRGSGFSTDTQY
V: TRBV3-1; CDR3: ASSYTHNEQF
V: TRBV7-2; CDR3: ASSKPGTSFNEQF
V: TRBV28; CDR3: ASSFLGTSGRGYNEQF
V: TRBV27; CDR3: ASSSGPQYEQY
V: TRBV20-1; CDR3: SARTSEFYEQY